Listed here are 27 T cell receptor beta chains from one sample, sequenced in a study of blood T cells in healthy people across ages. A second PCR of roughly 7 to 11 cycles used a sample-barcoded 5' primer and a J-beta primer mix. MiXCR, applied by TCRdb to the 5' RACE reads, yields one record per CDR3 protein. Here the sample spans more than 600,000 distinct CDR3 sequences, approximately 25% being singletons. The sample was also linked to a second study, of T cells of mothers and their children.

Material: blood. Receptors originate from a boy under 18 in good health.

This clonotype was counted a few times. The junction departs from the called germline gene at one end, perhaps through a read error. The CDR3 DNA reads as TGCGCCATCAGTGAGCGGTGGGACAGGGGGACTAGCGGGAGGAGTAATGAGCAGTTCTTC. This translates into CAISERWDRGTSGRSNEQFF. The chain joins TRBV10-3 to TRBJ2-1; 15 nucleotides match TRBD2. Germline V gives CDR1 ENHRY, CDR2 SYGVKD. The CDR3 contains 20 residues.

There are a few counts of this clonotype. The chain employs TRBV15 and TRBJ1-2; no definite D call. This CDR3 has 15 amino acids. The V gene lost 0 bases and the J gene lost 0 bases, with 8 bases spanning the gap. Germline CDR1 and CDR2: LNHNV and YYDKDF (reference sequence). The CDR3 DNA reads TGTGCCACCAGCAGAGATTACTCGGCTAACTATGGCTACACCTTC. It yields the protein CATSRDYSANYGYTF. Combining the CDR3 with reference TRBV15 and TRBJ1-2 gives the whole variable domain DAMVIQNPRYQVTQFGKPVTLSCSQTLNHNVMYWYQQKSSQAPKLLFHYYDKDFNNEADTPDNFQSRRPNTSFCFLDIRSPGLGDTAMYLCATSRDYSANYGYTFGSGTRLTVV.

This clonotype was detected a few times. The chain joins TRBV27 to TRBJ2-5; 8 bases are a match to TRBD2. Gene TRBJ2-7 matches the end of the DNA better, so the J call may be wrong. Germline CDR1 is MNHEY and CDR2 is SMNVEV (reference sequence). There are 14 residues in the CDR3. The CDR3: CASSIVAGMNEQYF. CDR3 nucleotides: TGTGCCAGCAGTATAGTAGCGGGAATGAACGAGCAGTACTTC.

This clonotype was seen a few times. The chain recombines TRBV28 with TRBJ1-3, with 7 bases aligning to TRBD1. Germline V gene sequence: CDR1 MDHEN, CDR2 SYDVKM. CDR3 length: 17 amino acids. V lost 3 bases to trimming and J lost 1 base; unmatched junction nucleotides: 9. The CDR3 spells CASSLPGGVYSGNTIYF. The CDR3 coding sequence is TGTGCCAGCAGTTTGCCAGGGGGAGTCTATTCTGGAAACACCATATATTTT.

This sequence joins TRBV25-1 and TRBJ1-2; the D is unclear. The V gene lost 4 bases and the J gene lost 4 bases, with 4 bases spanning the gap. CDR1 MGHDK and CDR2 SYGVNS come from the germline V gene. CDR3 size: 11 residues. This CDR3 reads CASSVFYGYTF. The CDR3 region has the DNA TGTGCCAGCAGTGTGTTCTATGGCTACACCTTC.

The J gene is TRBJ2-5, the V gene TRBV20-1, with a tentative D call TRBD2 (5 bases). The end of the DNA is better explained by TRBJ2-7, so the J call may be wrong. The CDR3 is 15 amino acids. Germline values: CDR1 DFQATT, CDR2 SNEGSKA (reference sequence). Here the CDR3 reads CSARDIGLTTYEQYF. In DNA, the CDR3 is TGCAGTGCTAGAGATATAGGACTCACAACCTACGAGCAGTACTTC.

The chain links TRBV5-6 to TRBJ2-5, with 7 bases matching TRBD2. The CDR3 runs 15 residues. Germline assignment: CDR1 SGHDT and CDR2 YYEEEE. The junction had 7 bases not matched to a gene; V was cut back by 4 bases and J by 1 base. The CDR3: CASSPDGGIQETQYF. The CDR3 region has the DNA TGTGCCAGCAGCCCAGACGGGGGGATCCAAGAGACCCAGTACTTC.

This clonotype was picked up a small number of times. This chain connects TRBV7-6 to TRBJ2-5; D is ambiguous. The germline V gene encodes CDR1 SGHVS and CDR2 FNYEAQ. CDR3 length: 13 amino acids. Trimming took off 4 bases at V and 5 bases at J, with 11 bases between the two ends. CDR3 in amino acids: CASSSILVETQYF. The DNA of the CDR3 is TGTGCCAGCAGCTCGATTCTCGTGGAGACCCAGTACTTC.

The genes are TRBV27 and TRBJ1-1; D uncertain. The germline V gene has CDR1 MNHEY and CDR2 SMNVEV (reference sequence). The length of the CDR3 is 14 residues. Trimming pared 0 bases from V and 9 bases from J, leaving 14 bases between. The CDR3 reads CASSLSFGPNKAFF. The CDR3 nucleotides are TGTGCCAGCAGTTTATCCTTCGGCCCAAATAAAGCTTTCTTT.

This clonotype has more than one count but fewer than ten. DNA for the CDR3: TGCAGCGTTGTCGGAGATGGGGTTACGCAGTATTTT. It codes for CSVVGDGVTQYF. The chain couples TRBV29-1 to TRBJ2-3; no clear D. Between the trimmed V and J ends, which lost 4 bases and 8 bases, there was a span of 13 bases. The CDR3 contains 12 residues. Per germline, CDR1 SQVTM and CDR2 ANQGSEA.

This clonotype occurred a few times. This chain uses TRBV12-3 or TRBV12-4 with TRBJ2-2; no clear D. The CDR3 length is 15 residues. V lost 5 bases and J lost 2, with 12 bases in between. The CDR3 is CASSIDNLNTGELFF. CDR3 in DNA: TGTGCCAGCAGTATCGACAACCTTAACACCGGGGAGCTGTTTTTT.

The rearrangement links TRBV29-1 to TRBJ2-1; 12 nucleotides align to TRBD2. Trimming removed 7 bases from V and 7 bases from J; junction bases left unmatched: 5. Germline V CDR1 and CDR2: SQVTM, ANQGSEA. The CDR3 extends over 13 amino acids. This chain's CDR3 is CSALAGGANEQFF. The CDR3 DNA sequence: TGCAGCGCCCTAGCGGGAGGGGCAAATGAGCAGTTCTTC.

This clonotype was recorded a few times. CDR3: CSVGQTGGNEKLFF. In DNA, the CDR3 is TGCAGCGTTGGGCAGACAGGGGGAAATGAAAAACTGTTTTTT. The chain couples TRBV29-1 to TRBJ1-4; 9 bases map to TRBD1. V shed 4 bases and J 5 bases; nucleotides not matched to a gene: 5. The CDR3 loop spans 14 amino acids. CDR1 and CDR2 from the germline V gene are SQVTM and ANQGSEA.

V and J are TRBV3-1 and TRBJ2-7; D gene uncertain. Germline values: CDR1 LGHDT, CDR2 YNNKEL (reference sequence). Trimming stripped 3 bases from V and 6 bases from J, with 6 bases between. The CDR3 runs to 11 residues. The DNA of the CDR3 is TGTGCCAGCAGCCACGGGTTCGAGCAGTACTTC. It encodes CASSHGFEQYF.

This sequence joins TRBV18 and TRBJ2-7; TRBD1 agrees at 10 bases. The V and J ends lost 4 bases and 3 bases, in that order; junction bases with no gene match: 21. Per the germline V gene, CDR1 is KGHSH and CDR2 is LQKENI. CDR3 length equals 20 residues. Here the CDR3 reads CASSLLGHFTRDRGFYEQYF. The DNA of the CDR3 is TGTGCCAGCTCACTCCTGGGACACTTCACCCGGGACAGGGGTTTCTACGAGCAGTACTTC.

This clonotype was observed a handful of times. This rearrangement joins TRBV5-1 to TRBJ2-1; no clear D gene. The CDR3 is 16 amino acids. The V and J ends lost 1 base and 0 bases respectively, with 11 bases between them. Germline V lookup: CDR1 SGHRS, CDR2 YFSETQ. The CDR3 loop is CASSLLSPSSYNEQFF. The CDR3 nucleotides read TGCGCCAGCAGCTTGCTCTCTCCTAGCTCCTACAATGAGCAGTTCTTC.

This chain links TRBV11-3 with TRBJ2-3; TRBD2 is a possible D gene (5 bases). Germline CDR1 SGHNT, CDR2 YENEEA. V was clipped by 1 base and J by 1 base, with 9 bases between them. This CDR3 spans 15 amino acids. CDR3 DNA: TGTGCCAGCAGCTTAGGGGAGTTTCGCACAGATACGCAGTATTTT. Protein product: CASSLGEFRTDTQYF.

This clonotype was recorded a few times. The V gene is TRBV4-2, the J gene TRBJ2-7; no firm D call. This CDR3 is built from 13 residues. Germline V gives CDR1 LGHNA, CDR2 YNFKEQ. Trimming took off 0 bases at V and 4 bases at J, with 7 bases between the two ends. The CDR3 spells CASSQERVYEQYF. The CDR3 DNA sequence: TGTGCCAGCAGCCAAGAACGCGTATACGAGCAGTACTTC.

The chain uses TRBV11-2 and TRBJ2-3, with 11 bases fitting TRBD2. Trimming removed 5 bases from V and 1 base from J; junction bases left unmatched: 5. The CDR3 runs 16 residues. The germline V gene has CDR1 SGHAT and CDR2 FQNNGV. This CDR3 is CASSAPGLAGTDTQYF. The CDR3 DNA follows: TGTGCCAGCAGCGCCCCGGGACTAGCGGGCACAGATACGCAGTATTTT. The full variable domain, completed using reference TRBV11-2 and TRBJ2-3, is EAGVAQSPRYKIIEKRQSVAFWCNPISGHATLYWYQQILGQGPKLLIQFQNNGVVDDSQLPKDRFSAERLKGVDSTLKIQPAKLEDSAVYLCASSAPGLAGTDTQYFGPGTRLTVL.

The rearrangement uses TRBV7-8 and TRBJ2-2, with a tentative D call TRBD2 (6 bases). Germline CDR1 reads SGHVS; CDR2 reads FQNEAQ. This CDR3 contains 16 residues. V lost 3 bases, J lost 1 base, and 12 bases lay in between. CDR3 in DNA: TGTGCCAGCAGCTTCGCCCCGGGGGAGAACACCGGGGAGCTGTTTTTT. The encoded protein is CASSFAPGENTGELFF.

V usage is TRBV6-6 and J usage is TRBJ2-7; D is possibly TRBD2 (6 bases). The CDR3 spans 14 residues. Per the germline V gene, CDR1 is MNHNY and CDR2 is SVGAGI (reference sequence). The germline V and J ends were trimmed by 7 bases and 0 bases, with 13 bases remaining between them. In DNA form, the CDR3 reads TGTGCCAGCACTCACCGGGAGAGCTCCTACGAGCAGTACTTC. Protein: CASTHRESSYEQYF.

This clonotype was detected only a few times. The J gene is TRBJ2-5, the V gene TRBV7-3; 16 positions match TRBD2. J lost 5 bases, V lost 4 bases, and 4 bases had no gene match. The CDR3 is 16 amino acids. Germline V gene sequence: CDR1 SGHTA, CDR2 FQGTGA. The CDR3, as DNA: TGTGCCAGCAGCTCGGGACTAGCGGGGGGGCCGGAGACCCAGTACTTC. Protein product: CASSSGLAGGPETQYF.

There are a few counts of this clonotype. In DNA, the CDR3 is TGCAGCGTTGAACGTCCGACTAGCGGGGGCCCCTCGGCCCAGTACTTC. This gives the protein CSVERPTSGGPSAQYF. This chain uses TRBV29-1 with TRBJ2-5; 12 bases fit TRBD2. There are 16 residues in the CDR3. In germline, CDR1 is SQVTM, CDR2 ANQGSEA. The junction had 13 bases not matched to a gene; V was cut back by 2 bases and J by 9 bases.

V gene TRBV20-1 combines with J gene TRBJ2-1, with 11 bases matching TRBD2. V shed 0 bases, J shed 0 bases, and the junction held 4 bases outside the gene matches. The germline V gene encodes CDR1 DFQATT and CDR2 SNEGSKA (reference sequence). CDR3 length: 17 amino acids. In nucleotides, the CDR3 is TGCAGTGCTAGAGATAGACTAGCGGGGATCTCCTACAATGAGCAGTTCTTC. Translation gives CSARDRLAGISYNEQFF.

CDR3 nucleotide sequence: TGCAGTGCTGCTGGGAGGGCCTCCGGAAACACCATATATTTT. It yields the protein CSAAGRASGNTIYF. The chain uses TRBV20-1 and TRBJ1-3; D unclear. Per the germline V gene, CDR1 is DFQATT and CDR2 is SNEGSKA (reference sequence). The germline V and J ends were trimmed by 5 bases and 4 bases, with 15 bases remaining between them. There are 14 residues in the CDR3.

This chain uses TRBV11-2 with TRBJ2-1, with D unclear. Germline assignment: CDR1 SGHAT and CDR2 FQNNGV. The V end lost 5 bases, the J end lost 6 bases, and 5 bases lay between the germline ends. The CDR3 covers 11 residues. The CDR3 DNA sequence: TGTGCCAGCAGCACCAGCAATGAGCAGTTCTTC. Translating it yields CASSTSNEQFF.

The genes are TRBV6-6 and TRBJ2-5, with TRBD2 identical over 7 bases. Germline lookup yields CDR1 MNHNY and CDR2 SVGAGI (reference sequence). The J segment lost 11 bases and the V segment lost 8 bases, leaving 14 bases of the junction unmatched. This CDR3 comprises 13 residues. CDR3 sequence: CASLRDYPGEQYF. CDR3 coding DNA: TGTGCCAGCCTTCGGGACTACCCTGGAGAGCAGTACTTC.